This T cell receptor (beta chain) was retrieved from a study of cytomegalovirus exposure and HLA in healthy donors. Points from the study as a whole: A later analysis revealed that TCR association rates differed between HLA loci, peaking at DRB1 and bottoming out at HLA-C. Several top significant clusters appeared, in a later analysis, to be linked to common viral pathogens. Information on immune exposure was restricted to one variable (CMV serostatus). The authors later found HLA-associated TCR beta chains more clonally expanded than equally common others.

This clone is termed large (0.1 to 1%). Its target is not known. PCR employed 60 Vbeta and 13 Jbeta primers. The data were produced by immunoSEQ multiplex PCR, yet TCRdb's version contains in-frame clones alone and is incomplete. The data hold fewer than 80,000 clones, with around 76% observed a single time. Germline CDR1 is MNHNY and CDR2 is SVGAGI (reference sequence). V lost 0 bases and J lost 1, with 12 bases in between. The length of the CDR3 is 16 residues. The chain uses TRBV6-6 and TRBJ2-5; perhaps TRBD2 as D (5 bases). This sequence originates from a man younger than 35 in good health and CMV-seronegative. The sequenced sample consisted of PBMCs. CDR3 in amino acids: CASSYSGIEGQETQYF. The CDR3 nucleotides read TGTGCCAGCAGTTACTCGGGTATTGAGGGCCAAGAGACCCAGTACTTC.